The sequence of this T cell receptor beta chain was determined in a study of Ad26.COV2.S vaccination and SARS-CoV-2 variants. Noted treatment: roughly 18 received Ad26.COV2.S at low or high dose, single or two shots; a few received placebo; per-sample allocation not given. Following the first vaccine or placebo injection, samples were taken on day 63. V lost 2 bases and J 8 bases, leaving 17 bases between the germline ends. The CDR3 contains 15 residues. Germline V CDR1 and CDR2: SGHTS, YDEGEE. Sequenced by immunoSEQ multiplex PCR; TCRdb stores in-frame clones only, minus some. This sample has roughly 240,000 clones, with approximately 88% found just once.

The sample was peripheral blood, taken in a trial of Ad26.COV2.S vaccine versus placebo. The chain uses TRBV5-8 and TRBJ2-1, with D perhaps assigned TRBD1 or TRBD2 (5 bases each). The receptor comes from a person aged 18 to 65 who received the Ad26.COV2.S COVID-19 vaccine or a placebo. DNA for the CDR3: TGTGCCAGCAGCTTTATCAGGACCCGGGGCGATGAGCAGTTCTTC. It codes for CASSFIRTRGDEQFF.